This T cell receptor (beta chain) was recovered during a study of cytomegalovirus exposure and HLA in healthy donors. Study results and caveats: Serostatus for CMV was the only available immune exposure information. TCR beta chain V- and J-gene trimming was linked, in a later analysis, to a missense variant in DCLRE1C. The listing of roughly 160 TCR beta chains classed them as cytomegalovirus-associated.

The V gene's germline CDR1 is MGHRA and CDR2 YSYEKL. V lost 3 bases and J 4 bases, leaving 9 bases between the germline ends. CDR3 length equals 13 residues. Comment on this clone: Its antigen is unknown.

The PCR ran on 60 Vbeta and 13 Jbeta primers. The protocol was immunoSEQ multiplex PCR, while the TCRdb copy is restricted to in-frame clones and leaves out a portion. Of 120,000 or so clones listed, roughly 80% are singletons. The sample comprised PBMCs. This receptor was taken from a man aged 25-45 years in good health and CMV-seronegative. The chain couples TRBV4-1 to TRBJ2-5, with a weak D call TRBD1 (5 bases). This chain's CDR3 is CASSQGRGETQYF. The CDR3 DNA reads TGCGCCAGCAGCCAGGGGCGAGGAGAGACCCAGTACTTC.